These 32 T cell receptor beta chains were all obtained from the same sample, sequenced in a study of blood T cell repertoires in COVID-19. Data came from immunoSEQ multiplex PCR; TCRdb stores just in-frame clones and leaves some out. The data show a few hundred thousand clones, around 88% seen once. The source material was peripheral blood. All receptors derive from a woman younger than 45 with COVID-19, enrolled during active disease.

The gene calls are TRBV19 and TRBJ2-7; the D gene is possibly TRBD1 (5 bases). V gave up 11 bases and J gave up 0 bases, with 14 bases separating them. There are 13 residues in the CDR3. Per the germline V gene, CDR1 is LNHDA and CDR2 is SQIVND (reference sequence). The CDR3 spells CASSRVSSYEQYF. The CDR3 DNA follows: TGTGCCTCCTCCAGGGTCAGCTCCTACGAGCAGTACTTC. Full variable domain (outside the CDR3, taken from reference TRBV19 and TRBJ2-7): DGGITQSPKYLFRKEGQNVTLSCEQNLNHDAMYWYRQDPGQGLRLIYYSQIVNDFQKGDIAEGYSVSREKKESFPLTVTSAQKNPTAFYLCASSRVSSYEQYFGPGTRLTVT.

J is TRBJ1-5 and V is TRBV28, with D possibly TRBD1 on 5 matching bases. From germline, CDR1 is MDHEN and CDR2 SYDVKM. The CDR3 consists of 13 residues. With 7 bases removed from V and 5 bases from J, the gap between germline ends came to 12 bases. CDR3 amino acids: CASISQTDQPQHF. DNA of the CDR3: TGTGCCAGCATAAGTCAGACAGATCAGCCCCAGCATTTT. Combining the CDR3 with reference TRBV28 and TRBJ1-5 gives the whole variable domain DVKVTQSSRYLVKRTGEKVFLECVQDMDHENMFWYRQDPGLGLRLIYFSYDVKMKEKGDIPEGYSVSREKKERFSLILESASTNQTSMYLCASISQTDQPQHFGDGTRLSIL.

In DNA, the CDR3 is TGTGCCAGCAGCGCTGCAGCCAGCGGGGGCTCCTACGAGCAGTACTTC. Translated: CASSAAASGGSYEQYF. The chain employs TRBV5-4 and TRBJ2-7, with 8 bases lining up with TRBD2. J was trimmed by 0 bases and V by 4 bases; bases with no gene match: 9. The CDR3 extends over 16 amino acids. From germline, CDR1 is SGHNT and CDR2 YYREEE (reference sequence).

The genes are TRBV28 and TRBJ2-7; a possible D gene is TRBD2 (6 bases). Germline-derived CDR1 and CDR2 are MDHEN and SYDVKM. This CDR3 contains 12 residues. The CDR3 DNA follows: TGTGTCGTCAGGGCGGCGGGATACGAGCAGTACTTC. This encodes CVVRAAGYEQYF.

This CDR3 is CASSLRGGGVYEQYF. The CDR3 region has the DNA TGTGCCAGCAGCTTAAGAGGCGGGGGGGTCTACGAGCAGTACTTC. The chain uses TRBV5-6 and TRBJ2-7, with TRBD2 identical over 9 bases. CDR3 size: 15 residues. From germline, CDR1 is SGHDT and CDR2 YYEEEE. Germline trimming cut 2 bases from V and 3 bases from J; bases unmatched to any gene: 6. The whole variable domain, filled in from reference TRBV5-6 and TRBJ2-7, reads DAGVTQSPTHLIKTRGQQVTLRCSPKSGHDTVSWYQQALGQGPQFIFQYYEEEERQRGNFPDRFSGHQFPNYSSELNVNALLLGDSALYLCASSLRGGGVYEQYFGPGTRLTVT.

The V call is TRBV19, the J call TRBJ2-1; the match to TRBD2 covers 8 bases. The CDR3 loop spans 15 amino acids. Germline V gene sequence: CDR1 LNHDA, CDR2 SQIVND (reference sequence). The J segment lost 0 bases and the V segment lost 4 bases, leaving 2 bases of the junction unmatched. The CDR3 is CASSRSGSSYNEQFF. DNA of the CDR3: TGTGCCAGTAGTAGAAGCGGGAGCTCCTACAATGAGCAGTTCTTC.

The V gene is TRBV10-3, the J gene TRBJ1-1; no clear D. The CDR3 is 16 residues long. Germline V gene sequence: CDR1 ENHRY, CDR2 SYGVKD. Trimming shortened V by 5 bases and J by 2 bases, and 18 bases separated the two germline ends. The CDR3 reads CAISLDLGIGNTEAFF. CDR3 coding DNA: TGTGCCATCAGTCTCGACCTGGGCATAGGTAACACTGAAGCTTTCTTT.

The chain combines TRBV19 with TRBJ2-7, with 10 positions matching TRBD1. CDR1 is LNHDA and CDR2 is SQIVND in the germline V gene (reference sequence). This CDR3 has 16 amino acids. With 5 bases clipped from V and 3 bases from J, the junction kept 10 bases outside the gene matches. CDR3 region: CASSFSLTGGGYEQYF. The CDR3 DNA reads as TGTGCCAGTAGTTTCTCCTTGACAGGGGGCGGCTACGAGCAGTACTTC.

The rearrangement links TRBV2 to TRBJ1-2; tentatively, D is TRBD1 (5 bases). Germline CDR1 and CDR2: SNHLY and FYNNEI. The CDR3 is 12 residues long. The V and J ends lost 1 base and 13 bases respectively, with 13 bases between them. The CDR3 spells CASSEGPDKSTF. The CDR3 nucleotides are TGTGCCAGCAGTGAAGGCCCGGACAAGTCCACCTTC.

V is TRBV5-6 and J is TRBJ1-1; D gene unclear. Germline V CDR1 and CDR2: SGHDT, YYEEEE. The ends were cut back, 1 base at V and 1 base at J, with 17 bases in the middle. This CDR3 contains 17 residues. This CDR3 is CASSLKVGGRQNTEAFF. DNA of the CDR3: TGTGCCAGCAGCTTGAAAGTTGGTGGCAGGCAGAACACTGAAGCTTTCTTT.

This clone has only one observation. The rearrangement uses TRBV19 and TRBJ2-1, with 9 bases identical to TRBD1. After removal of 6 bases from V and 5 bases from J, the junction contained 8 bases not matched to a gene. The CDR3 has 15 amino acids. From germline, CDR1 is LNHDA and CDR2 SQIVND (reference sequence). CDR3 protein: CASSRTGGQDNEQFF. The CDR3 DNA reads TGTGCCAGTAGCAGAACAGGGGGCCAGGACAATGAGCAGTTCTTC.

The chain joins TRBV7-9 to TRBJ2-4; 9 bases are a match to TRBD1. V lost 3 bases and J lost 1; bases outside the gene matches: 4. Germline V lookup: CDR1 SEHNR, CDR2 FQNEAQ (reference sequence). CDR3 length: 16 residues. The CDR3 DNA reads as TGTGCCAGCAGCTTCGAGACAGGGGGTGCCAAAAACATTCAGTACTTC. It codes for CASSFETGGAKNIQYF.

V gene TRBV18 combines with J gene TRBJ2-3, with 11 positions matching TRBD2. CDR1 and CDR2 (germline): KGHSH, LQKENI. Trimming removed 4 bases from V and 0 bases from J; junction bases left unmatched: 3. This CDR3 is built from 16 residues. The CDR3 region has the DNA TGTGCCAGCTCACGCGGGACTAGCGGAAGCACAGATACGCAGTATTTT. Residues: CASSRGTSGSTDTQYF.

The J gene is TRBJ2-7, the V gene TRBV6-2 or TRBV6-3; 10 positions match TRBD1. The germline gives CDR1 MNHEY, CDR2 SVGEGT. The V gene end was trimmed by 4 bases and the J gene end by 3 bases; junction bases not matched to a gene: 3. This CDR3 has 14 residues. The CDR3 coding sequence is TGTGCCAGCAGTTGGGGACAGGGGTACTACGAGCAGTACTTC. This gives the protein CASSWGQGYYEQYF.

The chain employs TRBV28 and TRBJ2-7, with D tentatively TRBD2 (6 bases). Germline V gene lookup returns CDR1 MDHEN and CDR2 SYDVKM. The CDR3 is 16 residues long. V was pared by 5 bases and J by 0 bases, with 17 bases between. The CDR3: CASSTRGGSSSYEQYF. The CDR3 bases are TGTGCCAGCAGTACGCGTGGGGGGTCGAGCTCCTACGAGCAGTACTTC.

This chain connects TRBV5-1 to TRBJ1-1; D remains ambiguous. The length of the CDR3 is 14 residues. Trimming shortened V by 0 bases and J by 3 bases, and 9 bases separated the two germline ends. CDR1 and CDR2 (germline): SGHRS, YFSETQ. CDR3 in DNA: TGCGCCAGCAGCTTGGCCGGGAGCTACACTGAAGCTTTCTTT. It encodes CASSLAGSYTEAFF. The complete variable domain, with remaining parts taken from reference TRBV5-1 and TRBJ1-1, reads KAGVTQTPRYLIKTRGQQVTLSCSPISGHRSVSWYQQTPGQGLQFLFEYFSETQRNKGNFPGRFSGRQFSNSRSEMNVSTLELGDSALYLCASSLAGSYTEAFFGQGTRLTVV.

CDR3 DNA: TGCGCCAGCAGCTTGGTTGGGGGGTTCCCCTATGGCTACACCTTC. Translation: CASSLVGGFPYGYTF. The J gene is TRBJ1-2, the V gene TRBV5-1, with a weak D call TRBD1 (5 bases). V gave up 0 bases and J gave up 4 bases, with 13 bases separating them. The CDR3 is 15 residues long. Germline V gives CDR1 SGHRS, CDR2 YFSETQ. The whole variable domain, filled in from reference TRBV5-1 and TRBJ1-2, reads KAGVTQTPRYLIKTRGQQVTLSCSPISGHRSVSWYQQTPGQGLQFLFEYFSETQRNKGNFPGRFSGRQFSNSRSEMNVSTLELGDSALYLCASSLVGGFPYGYTFGSGTRLTVV.

This sequence joins TRBV29-1 and TRBJ1-2, with D perhaps matching TRBD1 (5 bases). Germline V gene data show CDR1 as SQVTM and CDR2 as ANQGSEA. The CDR3 spans 14 residues. Trimming took 6 bases from V and 7 from J, leaving 21 bases between them. For the CDR3, the DNA is TGCAGCGTGAACCGCGTTGGGGCTTTGGGTGGCTACACCTTC. This codes for CSVNRVGALGGYTF.

This clone has only one observation. CDR3 DNA: TGTGCCAGCAGCCAAGGGGACAGGGCGCATGGCTACACCTTC. It encodes CASSQGDRAHGYTF. The chain carries TRBV3-1 (or the pseudogene TRBV3-2) and TRBJ1-2; 9 bases line up with TRBD1. Germline lookup yields CDR1 LGHDT and CDR2 YNNKEL (reference sequence). Trimming at V came to 1 base and at J to 6 bases, leaving 3 bases not matched to a gene. The CDR3 is 14 residues long.

The J gene is TRBJ1-1, the V gene TRBV13, with D perhaps matching TRBD1 (5 bases). The CDR3 spans 13 residues. The germline V gene has CDR1 PRHDT and CDR2 FYEKMQ (reference sequence). Trimming left V 6 bases short and J 8 bases short, with 16 bases between. CDR3 nucleotides: TGTGCCAGCAGGCCGGGACTCCCCTTAGAAGCTTTCTTT. Protein: CASRPGLPLEAFF.

V is TRBV10-1 and J is TRBJ2-2; TRBD2 is a possible D gene (6 bases). CDR1 is WNHNN, CDR2 SYGVQD, per germline (reference sequence). This CDR3 contains 14 residues. Trimming shortened V by 6 bases and J by 2 bases, and 10 bases separated the two germline ends. The CDR3 nucleotides are TGCGCCAGCAGCCGGGACTTAAACACCGGGGAGCTGTTTTTT. This codes for CASSRDLNTGELFF.

This sequence joins TRBV6-5 and TRBJ1-2; possibly TRBD1 for D (6 bases). The CDR3 extends over 14 amino acids. Trimming took off 6 bases at V and 1 base at J, with 12 bases between the two ends. CDR1 is MNHEY and CDR2 is SVGAGI in the germline V gene. The CDR3 DNA sequence: TGTGCCAGCAGGACAGGTTCGAGTAACTATGGCTACACCTTC. Translation: CASRTGSSNYGYTF.

The genes are TRBV14 and TRBJ2-1; 8 nucleotides match TRBD1. Germline lookup yields CDR1 SGHDN and CDR2 FVKESK. The ends lost 4 bases at V and 4 bases at J; junction bases unmatched: 9. The CDR3 has 16 amino acids. Here the CDR3 reads CASSLDEDRAYNEQFF. For the CDR3, the DNA is TGTGCCAGCAGCCTTGATGAGGACAGGGCATACAATGAGCAGTTCTTC.

This clone was seen more than once but under ten times. CDR3 DNA sequence: TGTGCCAGCAGCCAAGTCCAGGGTTCAAGAAACACCATATATTTT. This sequence encodes CASSQVQGSRNTIYF. The chain is built from TRBV3-1 (or the pseudogene TRBV3-2) and TRBJ1-3, with a tentative D call TRBD1 (5 bases). CDR1 LGHDT and CDR2 YNNKEL come from the germline V gene (reference sequence). The CDR3 sequence is 15 residues long. V lost 1 base to trimming and J lost 5 bases, with 12 bases between them.

This clone was recorded a few times. The chain recombines TRBV11-2 with TRBJ1-6; 7 nucleotides agree with TRBD1. V was clipped by 5 bases and J by 10 bases; unmatched bases: 5. The CDR3 spans 13 residues. Germline CDR1 and CDR2: SGHAT and FQNNGV. The CDR3 protein is CASSEYRGSPLHF. CDR3 bases: TGTGCCAGCAGCGAGTACAGGGGCTCACCCCTCCACTTT. Together with reference TRBV11-2 and TRBJ1-6, the CDR3 gives the full variable domain: EAGVAQSPRYKIIEKRQSVAFWCNPISGHATLYWYQQILGQGPKLLIQFQNNGVVDDSQLPKDRFSAERLKGVDSTLKIQPAKLEDSAVYLCASSEYRGSPLHFGNGTRLTVT.

As regards this clone: Additional DNA sequences in this sample encode the identical CDR3. The chain recombines TRBV3-1 (or the pseudogene TRBV3-2) with TRBJ1-1, with a possible D match to TRBD1 (6 bases). Germline CDR1 LGHDT, CDR2 YNNKEL (reference sequence). The germline V and J ends were trimmed by 1 base and 10 bases, with 10 bases remaining between them. The CDR3 loop spans 12 amino acids. The CDR3 sequence: CASSQGAGVAFF. The CDR3 DNA sequence: TGTGCCAGCAGCCAAGGGGCAGGGGTAGCTTTCTTT.

The V and J genes are TRBV28 and TRBJ2-3; TRBD2 matches at 7 bases. This CDR3 has 17 residues. CDR1 is MDHEN and CDR2 is SYDVKM in the germline V gene. The trim removed 5 bases at V and 5 bases at J, leaving 16 bases unmatched. The CDR3 is CASSPEGSGTPGDTQYF. CDR3 nucleotide sequence: TGTGCCAGCAGTCCCGAGGGGAGCGGGACCCCAGGAGATACGCAGTATTTT.

This chain uses TRBV2 with TRBJ2-5, with a possible D match to TRBD1 (5 bases). This CDR3 is built from 13 residues. Germline CDR1 and CDR2: SNHLY and FYNNEI. The ends were cut back, 6 bases at V and 4 bases at J, with 12 bases in the middle. The CDR3 nucleotides are TGTGCCAGCAGACAACAGGAACGAGAGACCCAGTACTTC. Encoded protein: CASRQQERETQYF.

V is TRBV12-2 and J is TRBJ2-7; the table calls TRBD1, which could not be checked here. TRBV12-2 is a listed pseudogene. The CDR3 extends over 16 amino acids. CDR3 residues: CASRLASAKRGSEQYV. The CDR3 bases are TGTGCAAGTCGCTTAGCTTCGGCGAAAAGGGGTAGCGAGCAGTACGTC.

The chain links TRBV6-2 or TRBV6-3 to TRBJ1-1, with D perhaps TRBD1 (5 bases). V was pared by 6 bases and J by 6 bases, with 11 bases between. The CDR3 sequence is 12 residues long. Per the germline V gene, CDR1 is MNHEY and CDR2 is SVGEGT. Written as DNA, the CDR3 is TGTGCCAGCAGCCGGGGGGGGTCTGAAGCTTTCTTT. Protein product: CASSRGGSEAFF.

The rearrangement joins TRBV11-2 to TRBJ2-1; TRBD1 agrees at 8 bases. The CDR3 is 14 amino acids. Trimming took 1 base from V and 8 from J; bases not matched to a gene: 4. Germline V gene sequence: CDR1 SGHAT, CDR2 FQNNGV. The CDR3 DNA follows: TGTGCCAGCAGCTTAGGGACAGGGTATGATGAGCAGTTCTTC. This translates into CASSLGTGYDEQFF. Supplemented by reference TRBV11-2 and TRBJ2-1, the full variable domain reads EAGVAQSPRYKIIEKRQSVAFWCNPISGHATLYWYQQILGQGPKLLIQFQNNGVVDDSQLPKDRFSAERLKGVDSTLKIQPAKLEDSAVYLCASSLGTGYDEQFFGPGTRLTVL.

The chain employs TRBV4-1 and TRBJ2-3, with 10 bases identical to TRBD2. The CDR3 runs to 16 residues. Losses at the gene ends were 4 bases for V and 1 base for J; bases not matched to a gene: 5. Per germline, CDR1 MGHRA and CDR2 YSYEKL. The CDR3 nucleotides read TGCGCCAGCAGCCTGGAAACTAGCGGGGGCACAGATACGCAGTATTTT. As protein: CASSLETSGGTDTQYF.